The 20 T cell receptor beta chains reported below all come from one sample, sequenced in a study of PD-1 blockade in classical Hodgkin lymphoma. Only in-frame clones appear in the TCRdb table, and some are missing; sequencing was by immunoSEQ multiplex PCR. Altogether 45,000 to 60,000 clones are present, approximately 91% being singletons, with the ten largest covering roughly 5%. The time point was: newly diagnosed, previously untreated cHL patient sample. The sample was peripheral blood mononuclear cells (PBMCs). These receptors were collected from a human donor with classical Hodgkin lymphoma.

The chain is built from TRBV7-6 and TRBJ2-1; 11 bases agree with TRBD2. This CDR3 is built from 17 residues. With 2 bases clipped from V and 5 bases from J, the junction kept 8 bases outside the gene matches. CDR1 and CDR2 from the germline V gene are SGHVS and FNYEAQ. The CDR3 reads CASSLTSGRKTDNEQFF. As DNA, the CDR3 is TGTGCCAGCAGCTTAACTAGCGGGAGAAAAACGGACAATGAGCAGTTCTTC.

The V call is TRBV12-5, the J call TRBJ2-1; 7 positions agree with TRBD2. Germline loops: CDR1 LGHNT, CDR2 FRNRAP. The CDR3 runs 15 residues. V gave up 2 bases and J gave up 9 bases; unmatched junction bases: 10. CDR3 sequence (DNA): TGTGCTAGTGGTTTGTTGGAGGGAGGGCCAGGTGAGCAGTTCTTC. Protein: CASGLLEGGPGEQFF.

The chain uses TRBV5-6 and TRBJ2-3; D might be TRBD2 (7 bases). The CDR3 loop spans 13 amino acids. Deletions cut 5 bases from V and 9 bases from J, with 16 bases between. Germline CDR1 reads SGHDT; CDR2 reads YYEEEE. The CDR3 region has the DNA TGTGCCAGCAGTCTCCCCTGGGGGGGCACGCAGTATTTT. Translating it yields CASSLPWGGTQYF.

The chain has TRBV19 and TRBJ2-1; D not resolved. Between the trimmed V and J ends, which lost 7 bases and 1 base, there was a span of 8 bases. The CDR3 runs 13 residues. CDR1 and CDR2 (germline): LNHDA, SQIVND (reference sequence). The CDR3 DNA reads as TGTGCCAGTAAGGTTGGGTCCTACAATGAGCAGTTCTTC. Translating it yields CASKVGSYNEQFF.

This clone was detected once. The chain employs TRBV10-1 and TRBJ2-5; TRBD1 matches at 7 bases. This CDR3 is built from 16 residues. J lost 1 base, V lost 5 bases, and 10 bases had no gene match. Germline assignment: CDR1 WNHNN and CDR2 SYGVQD (reference sequence). The CDR3 spells CASSSVGTASQETQYF. DNA for the CDR3: TGCGCCAGCAGTTCCGTCGGGACAGCATCCCAAGAGACCCAGTACTTC.

The V call is TRBV19, the J call TRBJ2-4, with D perhaps TRBD1 (5 bases). This CDR3 contains 13 residues. Germline V gene lookup returns CDR1 LNHDA and CDR2 SQIVND (reference sequence). V was pared by 11 bases and J by 8 bases, with 19 bases between. The CDR3 DNA sequence: TGTGCCGCCTCCCCCAGGGCTGGGGACATTCAGTACTTC. Protein sequence: CAASPRAGDIQYF.

This sequence joins TRBV28 and TRBJ2-3, with TRBD2 matching over 13 bases. The V and J ends lost 7 bases and 3 bases, in that order; junction bases with no gene match: 4. This CDR3 contains 15 residues. Germline values: CDR1 MDHEN, CDR2 SYDVKM. The CDR3, as DNA: TGTGCCAGCACCATACTAGCGGGAGGGACAGATACGCAGTATTTT. It yields the protein CASTILAGGTDTQYF.

The count of this clone is one. The rearrangement uses TRBV28 and TRBJ1-2; D may be TRBD1 (6 bases). The CDR3 extends over 15 amino acids. The V and J ends lost 5 bases and 7 bases respectively, with 20 bases between them. CDR1 is MDHEN, CDR2 SYDVKM, per germline. CDR3 amino acids: CASSVSGGAQGGYTF. Here the CDR3 DNA reads TGTGCCAGCAGTGTCTCGGGGGGGGCCCAGGGTGGCTACACCTTC.

The rearrangement links TRBV9 to TRBJ1-6; D is undetermined. The ends were cut back, 0 bases at V and 0 bases at J, with 13 bases in the middle. Germline V lookup: CDR1 SGDLS, CDR2 YYNGEE. The CDR3 has 18 residues. CDR3 coding DNA: TGTGCCAGCAGCGTAGAAGGTCAAGCGAGCTCCTATAATTCACCCCTCCACTTT. It yields the protein CASSVEGQASSYNSPLHF.

The chain is built from TRBV7-9 and TRBJ1-2; the match to TRBD1 covers 8 bases. This CDR3 contains 14 residues. Germline CDR1 and CDR2: SEHNR and FQNEAQ (reference sequence). Trimming at V came to 6 bases and at J to 2 bases, leaving 5 bases not matched to a gene. The CDR3 nucleotides are TGTGCCAGCAGACCGACAGGGGTAAACTATGGCTACACCTTC. It yields the protein CASRPTGVNYGYTF.

This chain joins TRBV30 and TRBJ2-7; D tentatively fits TRBD1 or TRBD2 (7 bases each). The CDR3 consists of 17 residues. CDR1 is GTSNPN and CDR2 is SVGIG in the germline V gene (reference sequence). The ends were cut back, 4 bases at V and 1 base at J, with 23 bases in the middle. CDR3 nucleotide sequence: TGTGCCTGGATCCACGGAGGGAGCGGGACAGATTCCTACGAGCAGTACTTC. Translation gives CAWIHGGSGTDSYEQYF.

The CDR3: CASSTRLAVVPSERYNEQFF. CDR3 sequence (DNA): TGTGCCAGTAGTACTCGGCTAGCGGTAGTTCCCTCTGAACGGTACAATGAGCAGTTCTTC. The chain couples TRBV19 to TRBJ2-1; TRBD2 agrees at 7 bases. V lost 4 bases and J lost 4; bases outside the gene matches: 22. The CDR3 runs to 20 residues. Per the germline V gene, CDR1 is LNHDA and CDR2 is SQIVND (reference sequence).

The V gene is TRBV28, the J gene TRBJ2-5, with 8 bases fitting TRBD2. The CDR3 contains 16 residues. With V trimmed by 3 bases and J by 7 bases, 13 bases remained unmatched. CDR1 and CDR2 (germline): MDHEN, SYDVKM. The CDR3 reads CASSFMRGLGEGTQYF. In DNA, the CDR3 is TGTGCCAGCAGTTTTATGAGGGGACTAGGGGAAGGGACCCAGTACTTC.

The V gene is TRBV7-9, the J gene TRBJ2-2; D tentatively fits TRBD1 or TRBD2 (5 bases each). Germline assignment: CDR1 SEHNR and CDR2 FQNEAQ (reference sequence). The V end was cut by 2 bases, the J end by 6 bases, with 10 bases between. This CDR3 contains 14 residues. The CDR3 spells CASSLNVGAGELFF. CDR3 nucleotide sequence: TGTGCCAGCAGCTTAAATGTGGGGGCCGGGGAGCTGTTTTTT.

This chain uses TRBV4-1 with TRBJ1-1; TRBD1 matches 10 bases. This CDR3 comprises 16 residues. With V trimmed by 3 bases and J by 6 bases, 10 bases remained unmatched. Germline-derived CDR1 and CDR2 are MGHRA and YSYEKL. The CDR3 loop is CASSHHPGTGVPEAFF. Written as DNA, the CDR3 is TGCGCCAGCAGCCACCATCCCGGGACAGGGGTGCCTGAAGCTTTCTTT.

The chain joins TRBV29-1 to TRBJ2-1, with a weak D call TRBD2 (6 bases). V gave up 2 bases and J gave up 0 bases, with 11 bases separating them. In germline, CDR1 is SQVTM, CDR2 ANQGSEA. The CDR3 sequence is 15 residues long. The CDR3 is CSVERAGSSYNEQFF. The CDR3 coding sequence is TGCAGCGTTGAAAGGGCGGGGAGCTCCTACAATGAGCAGTTCTTC.

This clone has a single count. V gene TRBV28 combines with J gene TRBJ1-5; TRBD1 aligns across 10 bases. Germline CDR1 reads MDHEN; CDR2 reads SYDVKM. V dropped 5 bases and J dropped 6; count of bases not matched to a gene: 13. This CDR3 has 17 amino acids. CDR3 DNA sequence: TGTGCCAGCAGTACACCCGGGACAGGGGTTCGGGTTCAGCCCCAGCATTTT. Amino acids: CASSTPGTGVRVQPQHF.

The V call is TRBV7-8, the J call TRBJ2-1; D possibly corresponds to TRBD1 (5 bases). Trimming removed 1 base from V and 5 bases from J, with 6 bases in between. The CDR3 covers 13 residues. CDR1 SGHVS and CDR2 FQNEAQ come from the germline V gene. In DNA form, the CDR3 reads TGTGCCAGCAGCTTAGAAGGGGACAATGAGCAGTTCTTC. This sequence encodes CASSLEGDNEQFF. Variable domain in full (rest from reference TRBV7-8 and TRBJ2-1): GAGVSQSPRYKVAKRGQDVALRCDPISGHVSLFWYQQALGQGPEFLTYFQNEAQLDKSGLPSDRFFAERPEGSVSTLKIQRTQQEDSAVYLCASSLEGDNEQFFGPGTRLTVL.

V gene TRBV2 combines with J gene TRBJ1-1; weak D call: TRBD1 (5 bases). The ends were cut back, 4 bases at V and 1 base at J, with 13 bases in the middle. This CDR3 contains 15 residues. Germline V gene lookup returns CDR1 SNHLY and CDR2 FYNNEI. The CDR3 DNA sequence: TGTGCCAGCAGTGTAGGGACCTCACGGAACACTGAAGCTTTCTTT. It is translated as CASSVGTSRNTEAFF.

The V and J genes are TRBV28 and TRBJ2-2; D may match TRBD1 or TRBD2 (6 bases each). This CDR3 has 15 residues. Germline loops: CDR1 MDHEN, CDR2 SYDVKM. Trimming shortened V by 3 bases and J by 1 base, and 9 bases separated the two germline ends. The CDR3 DNA sequence: TGTGCCAGCAGTTTCGGGGGCCGGAACACCGGGGAGCTGTTTTTT. Protein: CASSFGGRNTGELFF.